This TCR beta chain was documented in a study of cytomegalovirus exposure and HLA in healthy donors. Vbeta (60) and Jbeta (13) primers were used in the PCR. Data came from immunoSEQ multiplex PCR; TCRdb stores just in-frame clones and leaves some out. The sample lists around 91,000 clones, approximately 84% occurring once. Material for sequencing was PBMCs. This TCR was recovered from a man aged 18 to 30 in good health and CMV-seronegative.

The CDR3 sequence: CASSEKTGTLLYNEQFF. CDR3 in DNA: TGTGCCAGCAGTGAGAAGACAGGGACGTTATTGTACAATGAGCAGTTCTTC. The chain recombines TRBV6-1 with TRBJ2-1; 7 bases are a match to TRBD1. J was trimmed by 4 bases and V by 3 bases; bases with no gene match: 12. The germline V gene has CDR1 MNHNS and CDR2 SASEGT. CDR3 size: 17 residues.